This T cell receptor (beta chain) was obtained from a study of CD8 T cells in ankylosing spondylitis. Points from the study as a whole: What seemed typical of ankylosing spondylitis blood was a TCR beta motif built from fewer than ten highly homologous variants.

CDR1 is SQVTM and CDR2 is ANQGSEA in the germline V gene. This CDR3 region has 13 residues. Trimming removed 4 bases from V and 8 bases from J; junction bases left unmatched: 7. One entry per CDR3 protein results from TCRdb running MiXCR on the 5' RACE reads. The data hold 200,000 to 300,000 distinct CDR3 sequences, with 7% to 10% observed a single time. As concerns this clonotype: The antigen is not known.

The receptor was derived from a female donor with ankylosing spondylitis or in good health (not recorded which). The sample consisted of blood, either unsorted or a sorted T cell fraction (not recorded which). The chain joins TRBV29-1 to TRBJ1-1, with 10 bases fitting TRBD1. The CDR3: CSVGGTGEIEAFF. Here the CDR3 DNA reads TGCAGCGTTGGGGGGACAGGGGAAATAGAAGCTTTCTTT.